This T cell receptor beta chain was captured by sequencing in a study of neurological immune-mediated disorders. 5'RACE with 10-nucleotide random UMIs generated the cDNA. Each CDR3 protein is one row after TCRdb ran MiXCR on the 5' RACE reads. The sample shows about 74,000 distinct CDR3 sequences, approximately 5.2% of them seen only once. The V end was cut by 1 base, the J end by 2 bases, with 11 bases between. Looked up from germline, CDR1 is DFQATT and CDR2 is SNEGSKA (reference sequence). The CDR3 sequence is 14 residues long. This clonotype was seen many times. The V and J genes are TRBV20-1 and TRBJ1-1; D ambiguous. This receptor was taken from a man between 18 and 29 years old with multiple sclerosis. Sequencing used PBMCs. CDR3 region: CSARVPVKNTEAFF. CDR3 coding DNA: TGCAGTGCTAGAGTCCCAGTAAAAAACACTGAAGCTTTCTTT.